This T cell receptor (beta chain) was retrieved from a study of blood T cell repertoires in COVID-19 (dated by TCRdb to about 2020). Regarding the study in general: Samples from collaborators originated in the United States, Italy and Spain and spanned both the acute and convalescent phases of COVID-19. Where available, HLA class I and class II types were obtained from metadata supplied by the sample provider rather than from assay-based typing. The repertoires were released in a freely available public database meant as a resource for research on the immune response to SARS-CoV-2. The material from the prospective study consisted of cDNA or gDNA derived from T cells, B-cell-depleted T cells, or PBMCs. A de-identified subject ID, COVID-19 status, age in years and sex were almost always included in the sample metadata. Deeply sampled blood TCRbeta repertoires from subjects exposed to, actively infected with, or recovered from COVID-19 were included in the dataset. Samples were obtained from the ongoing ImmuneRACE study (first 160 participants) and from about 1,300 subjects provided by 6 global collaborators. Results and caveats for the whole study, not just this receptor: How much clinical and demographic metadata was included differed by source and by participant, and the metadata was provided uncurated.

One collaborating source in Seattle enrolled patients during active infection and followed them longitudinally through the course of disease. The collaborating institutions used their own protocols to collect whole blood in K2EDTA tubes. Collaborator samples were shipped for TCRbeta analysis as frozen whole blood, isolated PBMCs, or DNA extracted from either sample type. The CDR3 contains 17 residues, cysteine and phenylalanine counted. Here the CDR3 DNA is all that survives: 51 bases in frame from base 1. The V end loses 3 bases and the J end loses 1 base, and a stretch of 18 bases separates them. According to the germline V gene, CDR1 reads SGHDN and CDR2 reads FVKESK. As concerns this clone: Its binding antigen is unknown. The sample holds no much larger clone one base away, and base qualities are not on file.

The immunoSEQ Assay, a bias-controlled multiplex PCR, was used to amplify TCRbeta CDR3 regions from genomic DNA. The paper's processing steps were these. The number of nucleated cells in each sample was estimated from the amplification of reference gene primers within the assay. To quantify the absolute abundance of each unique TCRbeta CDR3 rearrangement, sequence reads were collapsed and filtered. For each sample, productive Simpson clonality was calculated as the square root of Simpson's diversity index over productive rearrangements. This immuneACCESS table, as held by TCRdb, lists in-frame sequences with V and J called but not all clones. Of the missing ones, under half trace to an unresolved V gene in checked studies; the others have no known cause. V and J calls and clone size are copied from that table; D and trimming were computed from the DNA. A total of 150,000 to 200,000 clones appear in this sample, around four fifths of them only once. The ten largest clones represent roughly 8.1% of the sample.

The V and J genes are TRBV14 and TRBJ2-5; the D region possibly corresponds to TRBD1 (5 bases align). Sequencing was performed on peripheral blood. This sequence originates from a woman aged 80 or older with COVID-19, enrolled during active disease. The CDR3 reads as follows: CASSHYTPQAAQETQYF. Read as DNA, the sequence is TGTGCCAGCAGCCACTATACGCCACAGGCTGCCCAAGAGACCCAGTACTTC.